This TCR beta chain was observed in a study of breast tumors, draining lymph nodes, adjacent tissues. TCRdb processed the multiplex PCR reads anew with MiXCR; each CDR3 protein has one entry. Of approximately 140,000 distinct CDR3 sequences in the sample, roughly 33% were seen once. Axillary draining lymph nodes of breast cancer patients supplied the node samples. Germline V gives CDR1 SGHRS, CDR2 YFSETQ. The CDR3 runs 14 residues. This clonotype was picked up many times. What it binds is not known. Sequence at one end of the junction differs from germline and may be a read error. Study-wide results and limits: Tumor and nontumor repertoires were significantly more similar in luminal-like than in basal-like breast cancer. Tumors had less TCR diversity than lymph nodes, more than nontumor tissue. Data fit most tumor T cells coming from lymph node, expanding in tumor. That most tumor T cells come from lymph nodes remained unproven.

Specimen: axillary lymph node tissue. The gene calls are TRBV5-1 and TRBJ2-5; D is uncertain. The TCR sequence derives from a female donor with breast cancer. Some clones in this sample may be carry-over from other donors' samples. The CDR3 spells CASSLGQAKDTQYF. Written as DNA, the CDR3 is TGCGCCAGCAGCTTGGGTCAAGCTAAAGACACCCAGTACTTC.